A single sample is the source of the 25 T cell receptor beta chains below, sequenced in a study of T cells in Graves' hyperthyroidism and ophthalmopathy. RNA transcripts provided the source from which TCR beta CDR3 regions were amplified. The primer set for the first-round RT-PCR of the TCR CDR3 was HTBI. TCRdb reprocessed the multiplex PCR reads with MiXCR, giving one entry per CDR3 protein. The table shows a few hundred thousand distinct CDR3 sequences, with around a sixth occurring only once. The sample was blood. All receptors come from a man between 18 and 35 years old with Graves' ophthalmopathy.

The chain couples TRBV7-2 to TRBJ2-2; tentatively, D is TRBD1 (5 bases). Trimming removed 8 bases from V and 2 bases from J, with 12 bases in between. The CDR3 has 14 residues. Germline CDR1 SGHTA, CDR2 FQGNSA. This chain's CDR3 is CASQEQDNTGELFF. The DNA of the CDR3 is TGTGCCAGCCAGGAACAGGATAACACCGGGGAGCTGTTTTTT.

The rearrangement links TRBV5-1 to TRBJ2-7, with TRBD2 matching over 12 bases. Germline V gene sequence: CDR1 SGHRS, CDR2 YFSETQ. V lost 4 bases, J lost 0 bases, and 2 bases stayed unmatched. The length of the CDR3 is 15 residues. CDR3 in amino acids: CASSELAGGSYEQYF. Written as DNA, the CDR3 is TGCGCCAGCAGCGAACTAGCGGGGGGCTCCTACGAGCAGTACTTC.

V gene TRBV13 combines with J gene TRBJ1-6; 10 bases are a match to TRBD1. V lost 4 bases, J lost 10 bases, and 7 bases stayed unmatched. Looked up from germline, CDR1 is PRHDT and CDR2 is FYEKMQ (reference sequence). The CDR3 contains 15 residues. The CDR3 loop is CASSSGTGVRSPLHF. DNA of the CDR3: TGTGCCAGCAGCTCCGGGACAGGGGTTCGGTCACCCCTCCACTTT. Full variable domain (missing parts from reference TRBV13 and TRBJ1-6): AAGVIQSPRHLIKEKRETATLKCYPIPRHDTVYWYQQGPGQDPQFLISFYEKMQSDKGSIPDRFSAQQFSDYHSELNMSSLELGDSALYFCASSSGTGVRSPLHFGNGTRLTVT.

This chain uses TRBV25-1 with TRBJ1-2; 7 nucleotides match TRBD1. The germline gives CDR1 MGHDK, CDR2 SYGVNS. This CDR3 has 16 residues. Unmatched junction bases numbered 17, after V lost 5 bases and J lost 8 bases. The chain's CDR3 is CASSNRWGDRVEGYTF. The CDR3 DNA follows: TGTGCCAGCAGTAACAGATGGGGAGACAGGGTTGAAGGCTACACCTTC.

In this sample, this clonotype turned up many times. This chain connects TRBV5-1 to TRBJ1-6, with D unresolved. The CDR3 has 14 residues. Trimming left V 2 bases short and J 8 bases short, with 11 bases between. Looked up from germline, CDR1 is SGHRS and CDR2 is YFSETQ. The CDR3 is CASSFTGADSPLHF. DNA for the CDR3: TGCGCCAGCAGCTTTACCGGAGCGGATTCACCCCTCCACTTT.

As to this clonotype: Just one base apart from a much larger clone, this may be a read error. V gene TRBV5-4 combines with J gene TRBJ2-7; D is uncertain. The J call is uncertain, as TRBJ2-1 better fits the DNA end. CDR3 length equals 13 residues. CDR1 SGHNT and CDR2 YYREEE come from the germline V gene (reference sequence). The chain's CDR3 is CASSLAAQYEQFF. The CDR3 DNA sequence: TGTGCCAGCAGCTTGGCGGCTCAGTACGAGCAGTTCTTC.

This clonotype appeared many times. The V and J genes are TRBV28 and TRBJ2-7, with no clear D. V was cut by 5 bases and J by 0 bases, with 17 bases left in between. This CDR3 is 16 amino acids long. Germline loops: CDR1 MDHEN, CDR2 SYDVKM. The CDR3 protein is CASSEPRAYFSYEQYF. The CDR3 DNA sequence: TGTGCCAGCAGTGAACCGCGAGCTTATTTCTCCTACGAGCAGTACTTC.

This clonotype was counted a single time. One end of the junction fails to match germline, which may point to a read error. This chain uses TRBV6-5 with TRBJ2-2; 9 bases match TRBD2. Germline CDR1 and CDR2: MNHEY and SVGAGI. The CDR3 covers 17 residues. CDR3 coding DNA: TGTGCCAGCAGTTACACAGCGGGGGGCCAGGTAACCGGGGAGCTGTTCTTT. Encoded protein: CASSYTAGGQVTGELFF.

The J gene is TRBJ2-7, the V gene TRBV7-2, with 14 positions matching TRBD2. The junction had 7 bases not matched to a gene; V was cut back by 6 bases and J by 6 bases. Germline assignment: CDR1 SGHTA and CDR2 FQGNSA. The CDR3 spans 15 residues. CDR3: CASSLTGLAGGEQYF. CDR3 sequence (DNA): TGTGCCAGCAGTCTCACAGGACTAGCGGGGGGCGAGCAGTACTTC.

This clonotype showed up many times. The chain links TRBV7-9 to TRBJ1-1; D remains ambiguous. Germline V gives CDR1 SEHNR, CDR2 FQNEAQ (reference sequence). The CDR3 covers 16 residues. Trimming shortened V by 2 bases and J by 4 bases, and 17 bases separated the two germline ends. Here the CDR3 reads CASSLPPLGLGTEAFF. The CDR3 bases are TGTGCCAGCAGCTTACCCCCCCTAGGGCTGGGCACTGAAGCTTTCTTT.

The chain has TRBV5-1 and TRBJ2-5; D is unresolved. In germline, CDR1 is SGHRS, CDR2 YFSETQ. The CDR3 length is 13 residues. V dropped 4 bases and J dropped 2 bases, with 9 bases sitting between them. In DNA, the CDR3 is TGCGCCAGCAGCATAAGGGTACAAGAGACCCAGTACTTC. Protein sequence: CASSIRVQETQYF. Full variable domain (remainder filled in from reference TRBV5-1 and TRBJ2-5): KAGVTQTPRYLIKTRGQQVTLSCSPISGHRSVSWYQQTPGQGLQFLFEYFSETQRNKGNFPGRFSGRQFSNSRSEMNVSTLELGDSALYLCASSIRVQETQYFGPGTRLLVL.

The chain is built from TRBV20-1 and TRBJ2-1, with TRBD2 matching over 16 bases. The J segment lost 7 bases and the V segment lost 1 base, leaving 10 bases of the junction unmatched. Germline lookup yields CDR1 DFQATT and CDR2 SNEGSKA (reference sequence). This CDR3 contains 18 residues. CDR3 DNA: TGCAGTGCTAGAGCGCCCGGGACTAGCGGGAGGGCCGATAATGAGCAGTTCTTC. Translating it yields CSARAPGTSGRADNEQFF.

In its sample, this clonotype was seen many times. V usage is TRBV11-2 and J usage is TRBJ2-7; TRBD2 matches 10 bases. CDR3 size: 14 residues. Losses at the gene ends were 7 bases for V and 5 bases for J; bases not matched to a gene: 8. Germline V CDR1 and CDR2: SGHAT, FQNNGV. CDR3 nucleotide sequence: TGTGCCAGCATCCACCGTGGGACTAGCGACGAGCAGTACTTC. Encoded protein: CASIHRGTSDEQYF. The full variable domain, with the rest looked up from reference TRBV11-2 and TRBJ2-7, is EAGVAQSPRYKIIEKRQSVAFWCNPISGHATLYWYQQILGQGPKLLIQFQNNGVVDDSQLPKDRFSAERLKGVDSTLKIQPAKLEDSAVYLCASIHRGTSDEQYFGPGTRLTVT.

This clonotype was observed many times. This chain uses TRBV28 with TRBJ2-3; 8 positions match TRBD1. CDR1 is MDHEN and CDR2 is SYDVKM in the germline V gene. CDR3 size: 13 residues. With 3 bases clipped from V and 5 bases from J, the junction kept 1 base outside the gene matches. The CDR3 here is CASSFRGQDTQYF. CDR3 coding DNA: TGTGCCAGCAGTTTCAGGGGGCAAGATACGCAGTATTTT.

Many counts were recorded for this clonotype. The chain joins TRBV27 to TRBJ2-1, with TRBD1 matching 9 bases. With 7 bases clipped from V and 7 bases from J, the junction kept 11 bases outside the gene matches. The CDR3 spans 15 residues. The germline V gene encodes CDR1 MNHEY and CDR2 SMNVEV (reference sequence). CDR3 DNA sequence: TGTGCCAGCATTTTCACCACAGGGGGCGAGAATGAGCAGTTCTTC. It translates to CASIFTTGGENEQFF.

The chain employs TRBV6-1 and TRBJ2-7; TRBD1 matches at 9 bases. Germline lookup yields CDR1 MNHNS and CDR2 SASEGT. The ends lost 11 bases at V and 1 base at J; junction bases unmatched: 9. The length of the CDR3 is 14 residues. CDR3 loop: CASESGTGSYEQYF. The CDR3 nucleotides are TGTGCCTCCGAGTCGGGGACAGGGTCCTACGAGCAGTACTTC.

This chain connects TRBV4-2 to TRBJ1-1, with 7 bases aligning to TRBD1. V lost 5 bases to trimming and J lost 2 bases; unmatched junction nucleotides: 8. The CDR3 covers 15 residues. The germline V gene has CDR1 LGHNA and CDR2 YNFKEQ. The CDR3 sequence is CASSKDRWANTEAFF. The CDR3 region has the DNA TGTGCCAGCAGCAAGGACAGGTGGGCCAACACTGAAGCTTTCTTT.

The chain recombines TRBV6-4 with TRBJ2-6; D gene unclear. With 3 bases removed from V and 0 bases from J, the gap between germline ends came to 6 bases. Per germline, CDR1 MRHNA and CDR2 SNTAGT. CDR3 size: 15 residues. The CDR3 reads CASSEPTSGANVLTF. The CDR3 DNA is TGTGCCAGCAGTGAGCCTACCTCTGGGGCCAACGTCCTGACTTTC.

Many counts were recorded for this clonotype. The chain carries TRBV7-9 and TRBJ1-5; D remains ambiguous. CDR3 length: 12 amino acids. Germline CDR1 is SEHNR and CDR2 is FQNEAQ (reference sequence). V was shortened by 8 bases and J by 3 bases, with 8 bases between the two germline ends. The CDR3 bases are TGTGCCAGCGGGCAGGCCAATCAGCCCCAGCATTTT. Protein: CASGQANQPQHF.

CDR3 sequence reads: CASSLITSGESSYEQYF. CDR3 sequence (DNA): TGCGCCAGCAGCTTGATTACTAGCGGGGAGAGCTCCTACGAGCAGTACTTC. The chain combines TRBV5-1 with TRBJ2-7; 10 bases fit TRBD2. This CDR3 contains 17 residues. Germline assignment: CDR1 SGHRS and CDR2 YFSETQ. Trimming took 1 base from V and 0 from J; bases not matched to a gene: 7.

The rearrangement joins TRBV6-1 to TRBJ1-3, with TRBD1 matching over 7 bases. The CDR3 is 13 amino acids. V was pared by 8 bases and J by 2 bases, with 3 bases of the junction left unmatched. The germline gives CDR1 MNHNS, CDR2 SASEGT. This CDR3 reads CASQDRAGNTIYF. The CDR3 nucleotides are TGTGCCAGCCAAGACAGGGCTGGAAACACCATATATTTT.

The genes are TRBV19 and TRBJ2-3; D is uncertain. Trimming took off 4 bases at V and 0 bases at J, with 17 bases between the two ends. Per the germline V gene, CDR1 is LNHDA and CDR2 is SQIVND (reference sequence). The length of the CDR3 is 17 residues. The CDR3 DNA reads TGTGCCAGTAGTAAGACAATTGCCTACCCCAGCACAGATACGCAGTATTTT. Amino acids: CASSKTIAYPSTDTQYF. Combining the CDR3 with reference TRBV19 and TRBJ2-3 gives the whole variable domain DGGITQSPKYLFRKEGQNVTLSCEQNLNHDAMYWYRQDPGQGLRLIYYSQIVNDFQKGDIAEGYSVSREKKESFPLTVTSAQKNPTAFYLCASSKTIAYPSTDTQYFGPGTRLTVL.

This clonotype appeared many times. The chain couples TRBV7-9 to TRBJ1-4; 8 bases match TRBD1. From germline, CDR1 is SEHNR and CDR2 FQNEAQ (reference sequence). CDR3 size: 15 residues. With V trimmed by 3 bases and J by 4 bases, 4 bases remained unmatched. In DNA form, the CDR3 reads TGTGCCAGCAGCTTCCCGGGACAGGTTAATGAAAAACTGTTTTTT. Translated, it gives CASSFPGQVNEKLFF.

This clonotype was seen more than once but under ten times. Its ends do not fully match the called genes, so a read error is possible. This sequence joins TRBV7-7 and TRBJ2-2; maybe TRBD1 (6 bases). CDR3 length equals 16 residues. CDR1 is SSHAT, CDR2 FNYEAQ, per germline (reference sequence). In DNA form, the CDR3 reads TGTGCTAGCAGCCCCCAACAGGGACCGAACACCGGGGAGCTGTTTTTT. It codes for CASSPQQGPNTGELFF.

This clonotype occurred many times. The chain uses TRBV12-3 or TRBV12-4 and TRBJ1-2; the D is unclear. Trimming removed 7 bases at V and 6 bases at J, with 12 bases between. The CDR3 has 12 amino acids. The CDR3 loop is CASTGIVDGYTF. CDR3 DNA sequence: TGTGCCAGCACCGGGATCGTGGATGGCTACACCTTC.